This TCR beta chain was sequenced in a study of blood T cell repertoires in COVID-19. The ends were cut back, 0 bases at V and 6 bases at J, with 19 bases in the middle. Looked up from germline, CDR1 is SGDLS and CDR2 is YYNGEE. This CDR3 has 16 amino acids. Authors' analysis steps: Estimation of nucleated cell counts relied on the amplification of reference gene primers. Repertoires were generated with immunoSEQ multiplex PCR, while TCRdb's copy carries only in-frame clones and drops some. V and J calls and clone size come straight from that table; D and trimming were deduced from the DNA. This sample carries around 150,000 clones, roughly 85% of them seen once, and the ten largest clones take more than 7.5%.

This TCR derives from a woman aged 55-70 years with COVID-19, enrolled during active disease. The sample consisted of peripheral blood. This chain links TRBV9 with TRBJ2-7, with D hard to call. The CDR3 bases are TGTGCCAGCAGCGTAGGAAGTCAGGCAGCTCAGGTCGAGCAGTACTTC. Its translation is CASSVGSQAAQVEQYF.